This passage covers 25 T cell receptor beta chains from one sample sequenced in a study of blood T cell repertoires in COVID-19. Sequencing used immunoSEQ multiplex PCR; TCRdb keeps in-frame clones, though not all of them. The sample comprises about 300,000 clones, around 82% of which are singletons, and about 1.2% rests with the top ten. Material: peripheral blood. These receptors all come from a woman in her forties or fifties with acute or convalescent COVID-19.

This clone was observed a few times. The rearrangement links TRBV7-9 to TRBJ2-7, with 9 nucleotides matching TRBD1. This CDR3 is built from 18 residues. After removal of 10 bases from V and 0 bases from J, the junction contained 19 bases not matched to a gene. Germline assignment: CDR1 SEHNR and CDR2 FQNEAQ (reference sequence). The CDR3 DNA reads TGTGCCACCGCAGCCGGGACAGGGTCTACCACGAGCTCCTACGAGCAGTACTTC. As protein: CATAAGTGSTTSSYEQYF.

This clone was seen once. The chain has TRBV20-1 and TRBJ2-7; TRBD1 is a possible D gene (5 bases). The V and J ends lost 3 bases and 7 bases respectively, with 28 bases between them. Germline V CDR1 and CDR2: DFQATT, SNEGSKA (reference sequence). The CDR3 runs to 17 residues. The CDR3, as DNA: TGCAGTGCTAGTCTCCCTCCCTTCTCACATCCAAAGGGGGAGCAGTACTTC. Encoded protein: CSASLPPFSHPKGEQYF.

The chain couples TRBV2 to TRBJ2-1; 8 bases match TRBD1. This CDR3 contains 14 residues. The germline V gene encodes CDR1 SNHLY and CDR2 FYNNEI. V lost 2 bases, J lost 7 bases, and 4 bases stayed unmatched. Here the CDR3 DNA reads TGTGCCAGCAGTGAATCTAGGGACAGGAATGAGCAGTTCTTC. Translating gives CASSESRDRNEQFF.

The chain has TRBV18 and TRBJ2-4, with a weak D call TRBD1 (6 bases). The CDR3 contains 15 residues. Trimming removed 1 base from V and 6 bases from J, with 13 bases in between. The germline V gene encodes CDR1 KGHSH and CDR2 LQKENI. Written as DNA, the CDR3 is TGTGCCAGCTCACCACTGTCACAGGGCGGAAACATTCAGTACTTC. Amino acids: CASSPLSQGGNIQYF.

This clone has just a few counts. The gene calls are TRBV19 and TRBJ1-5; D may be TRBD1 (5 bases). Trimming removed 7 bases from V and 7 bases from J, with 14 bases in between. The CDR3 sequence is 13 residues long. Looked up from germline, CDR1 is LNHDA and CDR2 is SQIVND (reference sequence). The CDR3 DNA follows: TGTGCCAGTACGGGACTCACGCGACAGCCCCAGCATTTT. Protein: CASTGLTRQPQHF.

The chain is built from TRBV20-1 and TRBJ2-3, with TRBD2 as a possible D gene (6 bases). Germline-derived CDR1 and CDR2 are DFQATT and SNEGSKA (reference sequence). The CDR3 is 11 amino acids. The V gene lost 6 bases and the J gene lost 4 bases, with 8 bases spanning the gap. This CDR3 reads CSARLADTQYF. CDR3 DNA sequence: TGCAGTGCCCGACTAGCAGATACGCAGTATTTT.

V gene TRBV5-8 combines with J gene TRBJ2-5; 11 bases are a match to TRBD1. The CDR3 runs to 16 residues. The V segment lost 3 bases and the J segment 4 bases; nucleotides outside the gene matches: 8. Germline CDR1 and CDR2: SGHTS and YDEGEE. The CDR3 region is CASSWDLDRGLETQYF. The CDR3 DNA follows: TGTGCCAGCAGCTGGGACCTGGACAGGGGGCTAGAGACCCAGTACTTC. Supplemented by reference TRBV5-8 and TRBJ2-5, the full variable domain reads EAGVTQSPTHLIKTRGQQATLRCSPISGHTSVYWYQQALGLGLQFLLWYDEGEERNRGNFPPRFSGRQFPNYSSELNVNALELEDSALYLCASSWDLDRGLETQYFGPGTRLLVL.

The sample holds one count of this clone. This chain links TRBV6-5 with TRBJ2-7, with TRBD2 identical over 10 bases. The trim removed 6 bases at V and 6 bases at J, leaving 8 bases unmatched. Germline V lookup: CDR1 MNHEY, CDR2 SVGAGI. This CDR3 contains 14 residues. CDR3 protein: CASSPTSGTGEQYF. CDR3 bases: TGTGCCAGCAGCCCAACTAGCGGGACGGGCGAGCAGTACTTC.

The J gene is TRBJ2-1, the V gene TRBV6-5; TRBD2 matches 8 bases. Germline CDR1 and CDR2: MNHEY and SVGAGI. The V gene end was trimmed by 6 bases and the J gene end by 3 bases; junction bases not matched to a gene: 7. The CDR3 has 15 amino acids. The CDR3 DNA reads TGTGCCAGCAGGGGACGGGGGGGGCGCTACAATGAGCAGTTCTTC. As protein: CASRGRGGRYNEQFF.

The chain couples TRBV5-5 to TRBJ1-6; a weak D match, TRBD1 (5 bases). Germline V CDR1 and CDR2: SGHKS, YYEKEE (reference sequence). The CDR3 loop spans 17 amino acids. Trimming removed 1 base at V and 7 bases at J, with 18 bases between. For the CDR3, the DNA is TGTGCCAGCAGCTTGACACCTTCCGGGGGTAGAAATTCACCCCTCCACTTT. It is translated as CASSLTPSGGRNSPLHF. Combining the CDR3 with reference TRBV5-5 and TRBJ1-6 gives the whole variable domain DAGVTQSPTHLIKTRGQQVTLRCSPISGHKSVSWYQQVLGQGPQFIFQYYEKEERGRGNFPDRFSARQFPNYSSELNVNALLLGDSALYLCASSLTPSGGRNSPLHFGNGTRLTVT.

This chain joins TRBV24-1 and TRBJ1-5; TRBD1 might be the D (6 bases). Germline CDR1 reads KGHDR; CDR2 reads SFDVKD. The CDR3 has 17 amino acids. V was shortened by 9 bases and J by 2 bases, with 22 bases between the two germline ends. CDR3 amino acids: CATGGVGGEGGNQPQHF. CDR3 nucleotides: TGTGCCACCGGAGGAGTAGGGGGTGAGGGGGGCAATCAGCCCCAGCATTTT.

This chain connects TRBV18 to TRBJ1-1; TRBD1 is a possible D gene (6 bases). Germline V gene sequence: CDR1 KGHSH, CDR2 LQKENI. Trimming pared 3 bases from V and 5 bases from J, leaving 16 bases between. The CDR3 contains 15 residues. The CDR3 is CASSPQGRTSTEAFF. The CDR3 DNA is TGTGCCAGCTCACCCCAGGGGCGCACTTCGACTGAAGCTTTCTTT.

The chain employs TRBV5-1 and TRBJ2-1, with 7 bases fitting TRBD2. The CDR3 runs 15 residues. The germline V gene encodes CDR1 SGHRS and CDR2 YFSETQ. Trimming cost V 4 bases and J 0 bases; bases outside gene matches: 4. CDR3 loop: CASSIAGSSYNEQFF. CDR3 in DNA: TGCGCCAGCAGCATAGCGGGCAGCTCCTACAATGAGCAGTTCTTC.

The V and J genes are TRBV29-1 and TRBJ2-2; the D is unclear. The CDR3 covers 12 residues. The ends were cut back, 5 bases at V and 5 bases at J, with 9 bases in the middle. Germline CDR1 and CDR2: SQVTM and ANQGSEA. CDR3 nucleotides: TGCAGCGTTCCCAGAAAAACCGGGGAGCTGTTTTTT. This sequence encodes CSVPRKTGELFF.

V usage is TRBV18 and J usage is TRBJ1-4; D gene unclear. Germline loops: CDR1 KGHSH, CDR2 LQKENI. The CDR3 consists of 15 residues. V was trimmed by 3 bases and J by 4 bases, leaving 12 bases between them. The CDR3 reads CASSPRAGNNEKLFF. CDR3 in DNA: TGTGCCAGCTCACCCCGGGCGGGGAATAATGAAAAACTGTTTTTT.

CDR3 residues: CASSYGGNEQFF. The DNA for the CDR3 is TGTGCCAGCAGTTACGGCGGTAATGAGCAGTTCTTC. The chain employs TRBV6-2 or TRBV6-3 and TRBJ2-1; no firm D call. Trimming took off 2 bases at V and 7 bases at J, with 6 bases between the two ends. The CDR3 has 12 residues. The germline gives CDR1 MNHEY, CDR2 SVGEGT.

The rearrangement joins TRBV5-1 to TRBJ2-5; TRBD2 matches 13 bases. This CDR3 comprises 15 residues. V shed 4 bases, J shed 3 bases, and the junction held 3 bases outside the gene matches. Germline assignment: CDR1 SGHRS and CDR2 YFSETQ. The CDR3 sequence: CASSKGTSGEETQYF. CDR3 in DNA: TGCGCCAGCAGCAAAGGGACTAGCGGGGAAGAGACCCAGTACTTC.

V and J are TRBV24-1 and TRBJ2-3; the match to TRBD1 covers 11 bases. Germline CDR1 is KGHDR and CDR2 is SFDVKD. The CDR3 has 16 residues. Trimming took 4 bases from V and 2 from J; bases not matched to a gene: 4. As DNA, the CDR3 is TGTGCCACCAGTGAGGAGGGACAGGGGGTCACAGATACGCAGTATTTT. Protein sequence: CATSEEGQGVTDTQYF.

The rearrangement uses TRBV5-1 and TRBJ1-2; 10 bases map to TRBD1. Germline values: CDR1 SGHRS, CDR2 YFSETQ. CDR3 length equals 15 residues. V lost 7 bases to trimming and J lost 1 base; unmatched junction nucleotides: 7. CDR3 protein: CASRQGAVDNYGYTF. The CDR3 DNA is TGCGCCAGCCGACAGGGGGCGGTGGATAACTATGGCTACACCTTC.

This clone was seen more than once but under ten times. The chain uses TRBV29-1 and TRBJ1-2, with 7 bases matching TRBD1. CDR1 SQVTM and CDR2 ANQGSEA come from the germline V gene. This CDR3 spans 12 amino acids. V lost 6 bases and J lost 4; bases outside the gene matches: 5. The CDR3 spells CSVTGTAYGYTF. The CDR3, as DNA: TGCAGCGTAACCGGGACAGCCTATGGCTACACCTTC. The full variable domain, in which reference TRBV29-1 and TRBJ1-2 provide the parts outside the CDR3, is SAVISQKPSRDICQRGTSLTIQCQVDSQVTMMFWYRQQPGQSLTLIATANQGSEATYESGFVIDKFPISRPNLTFSTLTVSNMSPEDSSIYLCSVTGTAYGYTFGSGTRLTVV.

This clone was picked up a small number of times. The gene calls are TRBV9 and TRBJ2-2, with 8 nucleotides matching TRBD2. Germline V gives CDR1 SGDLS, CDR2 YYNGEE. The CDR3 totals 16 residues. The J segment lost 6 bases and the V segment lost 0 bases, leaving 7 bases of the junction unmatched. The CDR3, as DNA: TGTGCCAGCAGCGTAGGAACGGGGGGGCACGCCGGGGAGCTGTTTTTT. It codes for CASSVGTGGHAGELFF.

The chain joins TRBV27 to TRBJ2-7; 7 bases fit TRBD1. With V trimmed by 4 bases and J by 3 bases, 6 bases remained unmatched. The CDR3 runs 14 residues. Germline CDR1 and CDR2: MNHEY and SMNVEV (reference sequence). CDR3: CASSSTGSGYEQYV. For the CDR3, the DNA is TGTGCCAGCAGTTCGACAGGGAGTGGCTACGAGCAGTACGTC.

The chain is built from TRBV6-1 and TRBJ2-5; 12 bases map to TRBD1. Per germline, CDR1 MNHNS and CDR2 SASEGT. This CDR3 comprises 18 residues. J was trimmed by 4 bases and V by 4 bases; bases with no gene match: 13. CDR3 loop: CASSGGTGGPLLGETQYF. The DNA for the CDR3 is TGTGCCAGCAGTGGCGGGACAGGGGGCCCCCTTTTAGGAGAGACCCAGTACTTC.

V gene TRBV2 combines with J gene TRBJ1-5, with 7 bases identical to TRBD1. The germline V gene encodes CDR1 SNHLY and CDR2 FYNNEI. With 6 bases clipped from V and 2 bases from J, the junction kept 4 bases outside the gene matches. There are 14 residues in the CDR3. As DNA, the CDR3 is TGTGCCAGCAGGGGGGACAGCGGCAATCAGCCCCAGCATTTT. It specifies CASRGDSGNQPQHF.

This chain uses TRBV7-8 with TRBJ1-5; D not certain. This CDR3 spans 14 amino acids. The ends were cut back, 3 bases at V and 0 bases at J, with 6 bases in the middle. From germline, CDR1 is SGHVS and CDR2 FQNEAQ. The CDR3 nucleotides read TGTGCCAGCAGCTTCGGGAGTAGCAATCAGCCCCAGCATTTT. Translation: CASSFGSSNQPQHF.